This T cell receptor beta chain was retrieved from a study of graft-versus-host responses after intestinal transplantation. TCRdb keeps only in-frame clones here, not all; method: immunoSEQ multiplex PCR. The sample lists roughly 120,000 clones, 95% occurring once. Concerning this clone itself: Its antigen remains unknown.

V lost 1 base and J lost 1; bases outside the gene matches: 7. The CDR3 length is 16 residues. CDR1 and CDR2 from the germline V gene are SGHNT and YYREEE (reference sequence). Material: unstimulated CD8+ T cells sorted from spleen or lymph node cells, obtained before intestinal transplant. This TCR derives from a human donor who received an intestinal transplant. The chain uses TRBV5-4 and TRBJ1-2; 7 nucleotides line up with TRBD1. The CDR3 DNA sequence: TGTGCCAGCAGCTTGTACAGGGGAGGACTTAACTATGGCTACACCTTC. It specifies CASSLYRGGLNYGYTF.